These 5 T cell receptor beta chains were sequenced from one sample in a study of cytomegalovirus exposure and HLA in healthy donors. PCR used 60 Vbeta primers and 13 Jbeta primers. Produced via immunoSEQ multiplex PCR; TCRdb's table is partial and in-frame only. The sample includes some 150,000 clones, roughly 74% of them seen just once. Material for sequencing was PBMCs. Every receptor here comes from a man aged 40-50 years in good health and CMV-seronegative.

The V gene is TRBV6-5, the J gene TRBJ1-2; perhaps TRBD1 as D (5 bases). This CDR3 has 14 amino acids. V gave up 2 bases and J gave up 4 bases, with 11 bases separating them. Germline loops: CDR1 MNHEY, CDR2 SVGAGI. The CDR3 DNA sequence: TGTGCCAGCAGTTACGCCCGGGGGTCCTATGGCTACACCTTC. Translating it yields CASSYARGSYGYTF.

The rearrangement uses TRBV5-1 and TRBJ2-3, with 7 bases lining up with TRBD1. The CDR3 spans 15 residues. V trimming: 2 bases; J trimming: 4 bases; junction bases outside the gene matches: 7. Per the germline V gene, CDR1 is SGHRS and CDR2 is YFSETQ. CDR3 protein: CASSFSGQVADTQYF. In nucleotides, the CDR3 is TGCGCCAGCAGCTTCTCCGGACAGGTAGCAGATACGCAGTATTTT.

This clone was recorded only once. This chain connects TRBV7-8 to TRBJ2-2, with D possibly being TRBD2 (6 bases). CDR3 length equals 17 residues. Germline values: CDR1 SGHVS, CDR2 FQNEAQ. V lost 4 bases and J lost 1, with 16 bases in between. The CDR3 DNA sequence: TGTGCCAGCAGCTCCCCCCGCCGGGACTTGAACACCGGGGAGCTGTTTTTT. This encodes CASSSPRRDLNTGELFF.

The rearrangement joins TRBV2 to TRBJ2-4; 7 nucleotides line up with TRBD1. Germline assignment: CDR1 SNHLY and CDR2 FYNNEI. V was pared by 6 bases and J by 8 bases, with 4 bases of the junction left unmatched. There are 12 residues in the CDR3. The CDR3 coding sequence is TGTGCCAGCAGATTCCAGGGGGACATTCAGTACTTC. This translates into CASRFQGDIQYF.

This CDR3 is CASSDGLAGVETQYF. CDR3 DNA sequence: TGTGCCAGCAGTGATGGGCTAGCGGGGGTAGAGACCCAGTACTTC. The rearrangement joins TRBV2 to TRBJ2-5, with 10 bases aligning to TRBD2. Germline assignment: CDR1 SNHLY and CDR2 FYNNEI. Losses at the gene ends were 3 bases for V and 4 bases for J; bases not matched to a gene: 5. The CDR3 spans 15 residues.